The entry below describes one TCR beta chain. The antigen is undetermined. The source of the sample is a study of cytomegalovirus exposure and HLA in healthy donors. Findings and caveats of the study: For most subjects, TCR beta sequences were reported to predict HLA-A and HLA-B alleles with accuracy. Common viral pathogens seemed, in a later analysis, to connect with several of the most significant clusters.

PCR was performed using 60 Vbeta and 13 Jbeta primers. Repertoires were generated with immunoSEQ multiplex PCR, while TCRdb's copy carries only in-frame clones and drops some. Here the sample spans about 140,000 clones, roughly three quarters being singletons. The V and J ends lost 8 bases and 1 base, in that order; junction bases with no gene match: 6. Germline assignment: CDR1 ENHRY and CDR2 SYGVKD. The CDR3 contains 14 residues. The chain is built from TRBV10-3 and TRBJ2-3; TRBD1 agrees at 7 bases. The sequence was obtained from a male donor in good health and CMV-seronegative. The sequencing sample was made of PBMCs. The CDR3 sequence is CAILDRDRTDTQYF. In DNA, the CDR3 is TGTGCCATCCTTGACAGGGACCGCACAGATACGCAGTATTTT.